These T cell receptor beta chains were read from a single sample in a study of control samples from healthy donors and cancer patients. TCRdb's copy holds only in-frame clones and misses some; the assay was immunoSEQ multiplex PCR. This sample has roughly 150,000 clones, with approximately 93% found just once. The sequenced material came from blood. These receptors came from a man aged 18 to 30 in good health. Both conserved end residues are part of each CDR3. D genes are given only for firm matches. Only some rows state a clone size, as once, few, many or a class for expanded clones.

v_gene,d_gene,abundance,j_gene,CDR3nt,CDR3aa
TRBV5-8,.,.,TRBJ2-2,TGTGCCAGGGCTAGGGCCAACACCGGGGAGCTGTTTTTT,CARARANTGELFF
TRBV27,TRBD1,.,TRBJ1-1,TGTGCCAGCAGAGAAAGACCGGGTTGGACAGGAAACTTTATGAACACTGAAGCTTTCTTT,CASRERPGWTGNFMNTEAFF
TRBV7-8,TRBD2,.,TRBJ2-2,TGTGCCAGCAGCTTATGGGAGGGGATGAACACCGGGGAGCTGTTTTTT,CASSLWEGMNTGELFF
TRBV27,.,.,TRBJ1-1,TGTGCCAGCAGTTTAGGCGGGGTTATGGTTAACACTGAAGCTTTCTTT,CASSLGGVMVNTEAFF
TRBV6-5,TRBD1,.,TRBJ2-7,TGTGCCAGCAGAGCCTGGACAGGGGGCGAGGAGCAGTACTTC,CASRAWTGGEEQYF
TRBV3-1/TRBV3-2,TRBD2,.,TRBJ2-7,TGTGCCAGCAGCCAAGGGGGGGGTAACTACGAGCAGTACTTC,CASSQGGGNYEQYF
TRBV28,TRBD2,.,TRBJ2-3,TGTGCCAGCAGTTTACCGGCGGGGGGGACAGATACGCAGTATTTT,CASSLPAGGTDTQYF
TRBV6-5,.,.,TRBJ2-7,TGTGCCAGCAGTTTAAACCAGGGGAATGGATACGAGCAGTACTTC,CASSLNQGNGYEQYF
TRBV5-1,.,.,TRBJ1-3,TGCGCCAGCAGCTTGGGATTGAGGCTCGCTGGAAACACCATATATTTT,CASSLGLRLAGNTIYF
TRBV7-2,.,.,TRBJ2-3,TGTGCCAGCAGCCTCAAGGGGGGGGGAGCGAGCACAGATACGCAGTATTTT,CASSLKGGGASTDTQYF
TRBV27,.,.,TRBJ2-7,TGTGCCAGCAGTCGGGACCTACGCTACGAGCAGTACTTC,CASSRDLRYEQYF
TRBV9,.,.,TRBJ1-2,TGTGCCAGCAGCCACAAATCCGGGGAGAACTATGGCTACACCTTC,CASSHKSGENYGYTF
TRBV9,.,.,TRBJ2-4,TGTGCCAGCAGCGAACCGACCAAAAACATTCAGTACTTC,CASSEPTKNIQYF
TRBV5-1,.,.,TRBJ2-3,TGCGCCAGCAGCTTGGCCGGCAGGGTGCGCACAGATACGCAGTATTTT,CASSLAGRVRTDTQYF
TRBV30,.,.,TRBJ1-6,TGTGCCATGTCTGGGGGGCGCGATTCACCCCTCCACTTT,CAMSGGRDSPLHF
TRBV9,.,.,TRBJ2-3,TGTGCCAGCATGTCCACGGGGGGCTACACAGATACGCAGTATTTT,CASMSTGGYTDTQYF
TRBV30,.,.,TRBJ1-3,TGTGCCTGGTTCCGAATCCCCGTCTCTGGAAACACCATATATTTT,CAWFRIPVSGNTIYF
TRBV7-9,TRBD2,.,TRBJ2-3,TGTGCCAGCAGCCATCAAAGCGGGGGCCGAAACACAGATACGCAGTATTTT,CASSHQSGGRNTDTQYF
TRBV5-1,.,.,TRBJ1-1,TGCGCCAGCAGCTTTGAGGGTAGCACTGAAGCTTTCTTT,CASSFEGSTEAFF
TRBV7-9,.,.,TRBJ2-1,TGTGCCAGCAGCCCTCAAGGCGGCGCCTACGATGAGCAGTTCTTC,CASSPQGGAYDEQFF
TRBV6-5,.,.,TRBJ2-7,TGTGCCAGCAGGAGAGTAGGGTCCTACGAGCAGTACTTC,CASRRVGSYEQYF
TRBV2,TRBD1,.,TRBJ1-1,TGTGCCAGCAGGGACAGGGCGAACACTGAAGCTTTCTTT,CASRDRANTEAFF
TRBV5-1,.,.,TRBJ2-1,TGCGCCAGCAGCTTGGATCCCACTATAATTCAGTTCTTC,CASSLDPTIIQFF
TRBV28,TRBD1,.,TRBJ1-2,TGTGCCAGCAGTTATCAACCAGGGGGCAGGTATGGCTACACCTTC,CASSYQPGGRYGYTF
TRBV9,.,.,TRBJ2-7,TGTGCCAGCAGCGTAAGCGCCGCGGGGCCCTACGAGCAGTACTTC,CASSVSAAGPYEQYF
TRBV9,TRBD1,.,TRBJ2-5,TGTGCCAGCAGCGCTACCGGGACAGAGTGGGAGACCCAGTACTTC,CASSATGTEWETQYF
TRBV29-1,TRBD1,.,TRBJ1-5,TGCAGCGTAGGGACAGGGGTGGGCAATCAGCCCCAGCATTTT,CSVGTGVGNQPQHF
TRBV11-3,.,.,TRBJ2-1,TGTGCCAGCAGCTCTAGCGCGAGCTCCTACAATGAGCAGTTCTTC,CASSSSASSYNEQFF
TRBV3-1/TRBV3-2,TRBD2,.,TRBJ2-5,TGTGCCAGCAGCCACGGGGGGGAGACGGAGACCCAGTACTTC,CASSHGGETETQYF
TRBV7-9,.,.,TRBJ2-1,TGTGCCAGCAGCCCGACTATCACCTACAATGAGCAGTTCTTC,CASSPTITYNEQFF
TRBV6-1,.,.,TRBJ1-2,TGTGCCAGCAGTGAAGCGCACTGGAGTAACTATGGCTACACCTTC,CASSEAHWSNYGYTF
TRBV7-2,TRBD1,once,TRBJ1-1,TGTGCCAGCAGCTTTGACAGGGTTCCTGAAGCTTTCTTT,CASSFDRVPEAFF
TRBV11-2,.,once,TRBJ1-2,TGTGCCAGCAGCTTATACATGACTAACTATGGCTACACCTTC,CASSLYMTNYGYTF
TRBV19,.,.,TRBJ2-5,TGTGCCAGTAGTATAGAATTTCGGCTAGCGAGCCAAGAGACCCAGTACTTC,CASSIEFRLASQETQYF
TRBV6-5,.,.,TRBJ1-5,TGTGCCAGCAACAACGTGGGTCAGCCCCAGCATTTT,CASNNVGQPQHF
TRBV27,TRBD1,.,TRBJ2-7,TGTGCCAGCAGCTTCCGGACAGGGACCGCCGAGCAGTACTTC,CASSFRTGTAEQYF
TRBV4-3,.,.,TRBJ1-1,TGCGCCAGCAGCCTCCATCGGGGGGGCACTGAAGCTTTCTTT,CASSLHRGGTEAFF
TRBV3-1/TRBV3-2,.,.,TRBJ1-4,TGTGCCAGCAGCCAAGTAAGGGGCGCAGGGGAAAAACTGTTTTTT,CASSQVRGAGEKLFF
TRBV4-2,.,.,TRBJ2-7,TGTGCCAGCAGCCAAGGGTGGGCCGAGAACTACGAGCAGTACTTC,CASSQGWAENYEQYF
TRBV27,.,.,TRBJ2-3,TGTGCCAGCAGCACCCATGCGGCGGCTAGCACAGATACGCAGTATTTT,CASSTHAAASTDTQYF
TRBV7-9,.,once,TRBJ2-1,TGTGCCAGCAGCCCCTTGGTCGCCCTCAATGAGCAGTTCTTC,CASSPLVALNEQFF
TRBV9,.,.,TRBJ1-4,TGTGCCAGCAGCGCAGGAGGAGGGAAAAATGAAAAACTGTTTTTT,CASSAGGGKNEKLFF
TRBV4-1,.,once,TRBJ1-5,TGCGCCAGCAGCCAAGAAGTGTACAGCGATGCGAATCAGCCCCAGCATTTT,CASSQEVYSDANQPQHF
TRBV10-2,.,.,TRBJ1-1,TGCGCCAGCAGTGAGTCGACTCAGGGCACTGAAGCTTTCTTT,CASSESTQGTEAFF
TRBV28,TRBD1,.,TRBJ2-7,TGTGCCAGCAGTTCCTTAGCGCCCCGGGACAGGAAACACTACGAGCAGTACTTC,CASSSLAPRDRKHYEQYF